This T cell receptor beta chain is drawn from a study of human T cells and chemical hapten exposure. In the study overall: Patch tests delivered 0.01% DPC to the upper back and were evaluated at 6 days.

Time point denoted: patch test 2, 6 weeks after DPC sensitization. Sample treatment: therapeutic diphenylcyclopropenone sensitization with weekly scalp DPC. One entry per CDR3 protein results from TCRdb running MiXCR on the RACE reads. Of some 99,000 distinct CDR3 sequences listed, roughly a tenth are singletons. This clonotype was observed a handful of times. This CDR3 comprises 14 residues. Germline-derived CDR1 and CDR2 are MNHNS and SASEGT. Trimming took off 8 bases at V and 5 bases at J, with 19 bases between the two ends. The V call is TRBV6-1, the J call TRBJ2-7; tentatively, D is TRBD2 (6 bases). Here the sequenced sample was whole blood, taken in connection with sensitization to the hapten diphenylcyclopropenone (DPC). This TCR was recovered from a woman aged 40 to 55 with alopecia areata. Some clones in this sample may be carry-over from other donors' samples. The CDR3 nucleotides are TGTGCCAGCCTCCTCAGCGGAGGGCCCCACGAGCAGTACTTC. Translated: CASLLSGGPHEQYF.